This TCR beta chain was observed in a study of blood T cell repertoires in COVID-19. Study at large: Whether acute or convalescent, the COVID-19 samples came from the United States, Italy and Spain.

The ends lost 4 bases at V and 7 bases at J; junction bases unmatched: 5. Germline CDR1 is LNHNV and CDR2 is YYDKDF (reference sequence). The CDR3 runs 14 residues. In Seattle, patients joined the study during active infection and were tracked longitudinally. In the authors' methods: Using reference gene primer amplification, nucleated cell counts were estimated. TCRdb's table, derived via immunoSEQ multiplex PCR, lists solely in-frame clones and lacks some. V and J calls and clone size follow that table, whereas D and trimming were derived from the DNA. The table includes 200,000 to 250,000 clones, approximately 78% detected once.

The receptor was derived from a woman older than 75 with COVID-19, enrolled during active disease. V and J are TRBV15 and TRBJ1-5; 9 nucleotides align to TRBD1. Sequenced: peripheral blood. The CDR3, as DNA: TGTGCCACCAGCACCGACAGGGGGAGGCAGCCCCAGCATTTT. Its protein product is CATSTDRGRQPQHF.